A single sample gave rise to the 15 T cell receptor beta chains below, sequenced in a study of cytomegalovirus exposure and HLA in healthy donors. PCR employed 60 Vbeta and 13 Jbeta primers. Assay used: immunoSEQ multiplex PCR; TCRdb lists only in-frame clones, some missing. The sample lists some 170,000 clones, about 80% seen once, with 6.3% in the top ten. The sample taken for sequencing was PBMCs. The receptor set was obtained from a man aged 40-55 years in good health and CMV-seropositive.

The chain employs TRBV29-1 and TRBJ1-4; 7 nucleotides align to TRBD1. Germline V gene data show CDR1 as SQVTM and CDR2 as ANQGSEA. With 6 bases clipped from V and 8 bases from J, the junction kept 6 bases outside the gene matches. This CDR3 region has 12 residues. The CDR3 loop is CSVGQDNEKLFF. The CDR3 DNA is TGCAGCGTAGGACAGGATAACGAAAAACTGTTTTTT.

The chain combines TRBV28 with TRBJ2-7, with 7 bases matching TRBD2. CDR1 and CDR2 from the germline V gene are MDHEN and SYDVKM. The CDR3 spans 15 residues. After removal of 4 bases from V and 0 bases from J, the junction contained 6 bases not matched to a gene. CDR3 amino acids: CASSSPAGNSYEQYF. The CDR3 nucleotides read TGTGCCAGCAGTTCCCCAGCGGGAAACTCCTACGAGCAGTACTTC.

Regarding this clone: Relative to the germline gene, one junction end is altered; a read error may explain this. Other DNA sequences in this sample translate to the same CDR3. The CDR3 spells CASSARRVASEQYF. DNA of the CDR3: TGCGCCAGCAGCGCACGGAGGGTGGCGTCGGAGCAGTACTTC. The chain recombines TRBV9 with TRBJ2-7, with a tentative D call TRBD2 (6 bases). This CDR3 region has 14 residues. Germline-derived CDR1 and CDR2 are SGDLS and YYNGEE.

The J gene is TRBJ1-1, the V gene TRBV30; possibly TRBD1 for D (6 bases). Germline CDR1 is GTSNPN and CDR2 is SVGIG (reference sequence). With 5 bases removed from V and 0 bases from J, the gap between germline ends came to 13 bases. This CDR3 spans 14 amino acids. The CDR3 sequence: CAWGDMRMNTEAFF. The DNA for the CDR3 is TGTGCCTGGGGGGACATGCGGATGAACACTGAAGCTTTCTTT.

This clone has only a few counts. The chain combines TRBV6-5 with TRBJ2-7, with D perhaps matching TRBD2 (6 bases). The CDR3 extends over 14 amino acids. Trimming removed 5 bases at V and 3 bases at J, with 14 bases between. Germline V gene data show CDR1 as MNHEY and CDR2 as SVGAGI. CDR3: CASSDGGEIYEQYF. CDR3 in DNA: TGTGCCAGCAGTGACGGCGGGGAAATCTACGAGCAGTACTTC.

Only a few counts were recorded for this clone. This chain links TRBV7-9 with TRBJ2-1, with TRBD2 identical over 10 bases. This CDR3 spans 16 amino acids. J was trimmed by 5 bases and V by 2 bases; bases with no gene match: 6. CDR1 and CDR2 (germline): SEHNR, FQNEAQ (reference sequence). The CDR3 loop is CASSLRTSGTDNEQFF. Written as DNA, the CDR3 is TGTGCCAGCAGCTTAAGGACTAGCGGTACCGACAATGAGCAGTTCTTC.

The chain carries TRBV28 and TRBJ1-4; 7 bases agree with TRBD1. CDR1 is MDHEN and CDR2 is SYDVKM in the germline V gene. The J segment lost 3 bases and the V segment lost 8 bases, leaving 6 bases of the junction unmatched. CDR3 length: 14 amino acids. CDR3 amino acids: CASGEGAANEKLFF. In DNA, the CDR3 is TGTGCCAGCGGTGAGGGGGCGGCTAATGAAAAACTGTTTTTT.

This rearrangement joins TRBV6-1 to TRBJ1-1, with 8 bases aligning to TRBD1. The CDR3 sequence is 15 residues long. The V segment lost 7 bases and the J segment 4 bases; nucleotides outside the gene matches: 11. CDR1 is MNHNS, CDR2 SASEGT, per germline. CDR3 residues: CASKLMTGEVTEAFF. CDR3 sequence (DNA): TGTGCCAGCAAGCTTATGACAGGGGAGGTCACTGAAGCTTTCTTT.

The rearrangement links TRBV11-2 to TRBJ1-1, with D possibly matching TRBD1 (5 bases). The V and J ends lost 5 bases and 13 bases respectively, with 14 bases between them. The CDR3 is 11 residues long. Germline loops: CDR1 SGHAT, CDR2 FQNNGV. CDR3 in amino acids: CASSKQGSVFF. CDR3 coding DNA: TGTGCCAGCAGCAAGCAGGGTTCCGTTTTCTTT.

The CDR3 DNA is TGCGCCAGCAGTGGGAAGGCGGGAAGCTCCTACAATGAGCAGTTCTTC. Translation gives CASSGKAGSSYNEQFF. This sequence joins TRBV10-1 and TRBJ2-1; D is possibly TRBD2 (6 bases). The germline CDR1 and CDR2 sequences are WNHNN and SYGVQD (reference sequence). The CDR3 extends over 16 amino acids. The ends were cut back, 4 bases at V and 0 bases at J, with 13 bases in the middle.

The chain recombines TRBV28 with TRBJ1-1; weak D call: TRBD1 (5 bases). The germline V gene encodes CDR1 MDHEN and CDR2 SYDVKM. This CDR3 is 14 amino acids long. V lost 4 bases, J lost 8 bases, and 17 bases lay in between. This CDR3 is CASSSPGEWGEAFF. In nucleotides, the CDR3 is TGTGCCAGCAGTTCCCCGGGGGAGTGGGGGGAAGCTTTCTTT.

The chain employs TRBV27 and TRBJ2-7; weak D call: TRBD2 (6 bases). This CDR3 comprises 15 residues. Trimming pared 7 bases from V and 0 bases from J, leaving 16 bases between. CDR1 is MNHEY, CDR2 SMNVEV, per germline (reference sequence). The CDR3 DNA follows: TGTGCCAGCAAAACCCCTAGCGCAGGCTCCTACGAGCAGTACTTC. It is translated as CASKTPSAGSYEQYF.

The chain combines TRBV4-2 with TRBJ2-1; TRBD2 aligns across 12 bases. The germline V gene encodes CDR1 LGHNA and CDR2 YNFKEQ. V was pared by 4 bases and J by 4 bases, with 2 bases of the junction left unmatched. The CDR3 is 15 residues long. CDR3 amino acids: CASSRLAGVYNEQFF. The CDR3 DNA is TGTGCCAGCAGCCGACTAGCGGGGGTATACAATGAGCAGTTCTTC.

The table lists this clone with a few counts. The CDR3 is CASSKGTPTRMNTEAFF. In nucleotides, the CDR3 is TGCGCCAGCAGCAAGGGGACACCGACTCGCATGAACACTGAAGCTTTCTTT. The chain has TRBV5-1 and TRBJ1-1, with D possibly being TRBD1 (6 bases). This CDR3 comprises 17 residues. The V end lost 4 bases, the J end lost 0 bases, and 19 bases lay between the germline ends. Germline CDR1 SGHRS, CDR2 YFSETQ.

Remarks on this clone: At one boundary the junction diverges from the germline segment, which might be a read error. The chain links TRBV2 to TRBJ2-6, with a weak D call TRBD1 (5 bases). CDR1 SNHLY and CDR2 FYNNEI come from the germline V gene. The CDR3 has 15 amino acids. The CDR3 reads CASKRQDSGANGLTF. As DNA, the CDR3 is TGTGCCAGCAAGAGGCAAGACTCTGGGGCCAACGGCCTGACTTTC.